This T cell receptor beta chain stems from a study of cytomegalovirus exposure and HLA in healthy donors. With respect to this clone: Its antigen is as yet unknown.

Study-wide findings and caveats: The study listed about 150 cytomegalovirus-associated TCR beta chains. Researchers reported from a later analysis that most CMV-associated TCR beta chains appeared HLA-restricted.

Primers: 60 Vbeta forward and 13 Jbeta reverse. Authors' methods: In a later analysis, the count reached some 88 million unique TCR beta chains, with about 12 million shared. Sequenced by immunoSEQ multiplex PCR; TCRdb stores in-frame clones only, minus some. D and trimming come from the DNA, and the V and J calls and clone size come from that table. The table shows some 110,000 clones, with roughly 66% occurring only once. V was shortened by 3 bases and J by 0 bases, with 12 bases between the two germline ends. This CDR3 comprises 16 residues. This chain links TRBV23-1 with TRBJ2-1; possible D gene TRBD1, 6 bases. TRBV23-1 is an open reading frame, and its role is uncertain. Sequencing used PBMCs. The receptor comes from a woman aged 30 to 39 in good health and CMV-seronegative. This CDR3 reads CASSHLDRSSYNEQFF. The CDR3 bases are TGCGCCAGCAGTCATCTGGACAGAAGCTCCTACAATGAGCAGTTCTTC.